This T cell receptor beta chain is drawn from a study of cytomegalovirus exposure and HLA in healthy donors. V was trimmed by 1 base and J by 6 bases, leaving 14 bases between them. Germline V gene sequence: CDR1 SGHTA, CDR2 FQGTGA. The CDR3 is 15 residues long. This PCR relied on a set of 60 Vbeta primers and 13 Jbeta primers. The method was immunoSEQ multiplex PCR; TCRdb's version includes in-frame clones alone and lacks a portion of them. The repertoire holds some 110,000 clones, with 9.5% as singletons. V gene TRBV7-3 combines with J gene TRBJ2-3; possibly TRBD2 for D (5 bases). The receptor comes from a man aged 30 to 39 in good health and CMV-seronegative. Sequenced: PBMCs. The CDR3 loop is CASSLNPASPDTQYF. The CDR3 nucleotides read TGTGCCAGCAGCTTAAATCCGGCTAGCCCGGATACGCAGTATTTT.